The 25 T cell receptor beta chains presented below share a single source sample, sequenced in a study of regulatory T cells in long-lasting Graves disease. The authors built TCR beta libraries using iRepertoire HTBI primers and Arm-PCR of CDR3 regions. TCRdb fed the multiplex PCR reads into MiXCR, producing one record per CDR3 protein. The repertoire includes 300,000 to 350,000 distinct CDR3 sequences, 15% to 20% of them detected once, and just under 30% sits in the top ten. Time point: persistent/refractory GD, antithyroid drugs over 5 years with positive TRAb. From PBMCs, RNA was extracted and then used to make the TCR library. The source was peripheral blood mononuclear cells (PBMCs), collected when the disease was refractory, from a patient treated with antithyroid drugs. The origin of the receptors is a female donor with Graves disease.

This clonotype has a handful of counts. This chain connects TRBV5-1 to TRBJ1-4, with 8 nucleotides matching TRBD1. V dropped 4 bases and J dropped 5; count of bases not matched to a gene: 4. This CDR3 has 14 amino acids. Germline V CDR1 and CDR2: SGHRS, YFSETQ. CDR3 DNA sequence: TGCGCCAGCAGCCGGGGACAGGCAAATGAAAAACTGTTTTTT. Its translation is CASSRGQANEKLFF.

This clonotype was counted at least ten times. V gene TRBV7-8 combines with J gene TRBJ2-7, with 7 bases fitting TRBD1. The CDR3 sequence is 13 residues long. Looked up from germline, CDR1 is SGHVS and CDR2 is FQNEAQ. The V and J ends lost 5 bases and 2 bases, in that order; junction bases with no gene match: 3. In nucleotides, the CDR3 is TGTGCCAGCAGCCACCAGGGGGCCTACGAGCAGTACTTC. Translated: CASSHQGAYEQYF.

This CDR3 is CASTRTVEKLFF. The CDR3 DNA reads TGTGCCAGCACCAGGACGGTTGAAAAACTGTTTTTT. This sequence joins TRBV6-1 and TRBJ1-4; D ambiguous. The ends were cut back, 7 bases at V and 7 bases at J, with 10 bases in the middle. This CDR3 spans 12 amino acids. Germline V gene lookup returns CDR1 MNHNS and CDR2 SASEGT.

A word on this clonotype: A read error may be the cause here, since a much bigger clone is one base away. This chain joins TRBV12-5 and TRBJ2-5, with 7 bases identical to TRBD1. Germline values: CDR1 LGHNT, CDR2 FRNRAP. The CDR3 totals 16 residues. Losses at the gene ends were 6 bases for V and 2 bases for J; bases not matched to a gene: 12. CDR3 amino acids: CASGPGQKTHQETQYF. DNA for the CDR3: TGTGCTAGTGGACCGGGACAGAAAACTCATCAAGAGACCCAGTACTTC.

A few counts support this clonotype. The chain couples TRBV18 to TRBJ2-2, with TRBD2 identical over 7 bases. V shed 8 bases and J 3 bases; nucleotides not matched to a gene: 0. The CDR3 has 12 amino acids. The germline CDR1 and CDR2 sequences are KGHSH and LQKENI. CDR3 sequence (DNA): TGTGCCAGCGCGGGGGACACCGGGGAGCTGTTTTTT. This translates into CASAGDTGELFF.

In this sample, this clonotype turned up many times. The rearrangement links TRBV6-1 to TRBJ1-1; TRBD1 is a possible D gene (6 bases). Germline lookup yields CDR1 MNHNS and CDR2 SASEGT. With 5 bases removed from V and 0 bases from J, the gap between germline ends came to 13 bases. The CDR3 sequence is 15 residues long. CDR3 sequence: CASSRSRGLNTEAFF. CDR3 nucleotides: TGTGCCAGCAGTCGATCCAGGGGCCTGAACACTGAAGCTTTCTTT.

The sample holds a few counts of this clonotype. Sequence at one end of the junction differs from germline and may be a read error. The chain employs TRBV7-9 and TRBJ2-2, with 7 bases aligning to TRBD1. CDR1 SEHNR and CDR2 FQNEAQ come from the germline V gene (reference sequence). This CDR3 is built from 14 residues. The CDR3 DNA sequence: TGTGCTAGCAGCCCAACAGGGGTTGCAGGGGAGCTGTTTTTT. It translates to CASSPTGVAGELFF.

Many counts were recorded for this clonotype. The chain carries TRBV3-1 and TRBJ1-4; 9 nucleotides line up with TRBD1. Germline V lookup: CDR1 LGHDT, CDR2 YNNKEL (reference sequence). This CDR3 comprises 16 residues. With 0 bases clipped from V and 5 bases from J, the junction kept 4 bases outside the gene matches. The CDR3 region is CASSQDSGQGNEKLFF. The CDR3 nucleotides read TGTGCCAGCAGCCAAGATTCCGGACAGGGGAATGAAAAACTGTTTTTT.

This clonotype was detected only a few times. This chain uses TRBV6-1 with TRBJ2-2, with D perhaps TRBD1 (5 bases). CDR3 length: 15 amino acids. The V end lost 4 bases, the J end lost 6 bases, and 15 bases lay between the germline ends. Germline values: CDR1 MNHNS, CDR2 SASEGT. CDR3 loop: CASSGTMFVPGELFF. CDR3 sequence (DNA): TGTGCCAGCAGTGGGACAATGTTCGTTCCCGGGGAGCTGTTTTTT.

This clonotype was seen repeatedly, ten times or more. The chain's CDR3 is CASSDTDISYEQYF. CDR3 nucleotides: TGTGCCAGCAGTGACACAGACATCTCCTACGAGCAGTACTTC. The chain is built from TRBV6-1 and TRBJ2-7, with D unresolved. The CDR3 runs 14 residues. Trimming left V 3 bases short and J 0 bases short, with 9 bases between. Germline V gene data show CDR1 as MNHNS and CDR2 as SASEGT.

The V and J genes are TRBV12-3 or TRBV12-4 and TRBJ2-2; 9 bases agree with TRBD2. The V segment lost 6 bases and the J segment 4 bases; nucleotides outside the gene matches: 3. This CDR3 region has 14 residues. This CDR3 reads CASRGTSSTGELFF. CDR3 sequence (DNA): TGTGCCAGCAGGGGGACTAGCAGCACCGGGGAGCTGTTTTTT.

The chain employs TRBV5-5 and TRBJ1-5; 7 bases map to TRBD1. V was clipped by 0 bases and J by 7 bases; unmatched bases: 4. In germline, CDR1 is SGHKS, CDR2 YYEKEE (reference sequence). This CDR3 contains 14 residues. The CDR3 protein is CASSLASGGQPQHF. The CDR3 coding sequence is TGTGCCAGCAGCTTGGCCTCAGGGGGGCAGCCCCAGCATTTT.

This clonotype was observed a handful of times. This chain uses TRBV28 with TRBJ2-7; 9 bases map to TRBD1. The trim removed 5 bases at V and 5 bases at J, leaving 7 bases unmatched. Germline V gene data show CDR1 as MDHEN and CDR2 as SYDVKM. The length of the CDR3 is 14 residues. CDR3 sequence reads: CASSTYRGRDEQYF. As DNA, the CDR3 is TGTGCCAGCAGTACGTACAGGGGGCGCGACGAGCAGTACTTC.

Turning to this clonotype: This may come from a read error, since a much larger clone is one base off. The chain combines TRBV6-5 with TRBJ1-2; D not certain. CDR1 is MNHEY, CDR2 SVGAGI, per germline. This CDR3 comprises 11 residues. The CDR3 loop is CGRVTSYGYTF. CDR3 DNA: TGTGGCAGAGTTACGTCCTATGGCTACACCTTC.

This clonotype has just a few counts. The chain links TRBV4-1 to TRBJ2-7, with 14 bases matching TRBD2. This CDR3 is 18 amino acids long. V lost 0 bases, J lost 5 bases, and 9 bases stayed unmatched. Germline V gives CDR1 MGHRA, CDR2 YSYEKL. CDR3: CASSQDPGTSGRGHEQYF. CDR3 in DNA: TGCGCCAGCAGCCAAGACCCTGGGACTAGCGGGAGAGGCCACGAGCAGTACTTC.

The rearrangement joins TRBV25-1 to TRBJ1-4; TRBD1 is a possible D gene (5 bases). Germline CDR1 reads MGHDK; CDR2 reads SYGVNS. The CDR3 totals 12 residues. V lost 2 bases and J 10 bases, leaving 8 bases between the germline ends. The CDR3 loop reads CASSEGGGKLFF. CDR3 coding DNA: TGTGCCAGCAGTGAAGGGGGGGGAAAACTGTTTTTT.

There are many counts of this clonotype. The rearrangement uses TRBV20-1 and TRBJ1-2; D is undetermined. Trimming took off 1 base at V and 1 base at J, with 4 bases between the two ends. Germline loops: CDR1 DFQATT, CDR2 SNEGSKA (reference sequence). This CDR3 region has 12 residues. CDR3: CSARAGNYGYTF. For the CDR3, the DNA is TGCAGTGCTAGAGCCGGTAACTATGGCTACACCTTC.

This clonotype was detected many times. The genes are TRBV24-1 and TRBJ2-5, with 10 bases identical to TRBD1. The CDR3 covers 14 residues. V lost 7 bases and J lost 4; bases outside the gene matches: 5. CDR1 is KGHDR, CDR2 SFDVKD, per germline. The CDR3 region is CATRGTGVGETQYF. The DNA of the CDR3 is TGTGCCACCAGGGGGACAGGGGTGGGAGAGACCCAGTACTTC.

This clonotype has only a few counts. This sequence joins TRBV19 and TRBJ1-6; possible D gene TRBD1, 5 bases. The germline V and J ends were trimmed by 3 bases and 5 bases, with 11 bases remaining between them. Germline CDR1 LNHDA, CDR2 SQIVND (reference sequence). The CDR3 is 15 residues long. The CDR3 DNA is TGTGCCAGTAGTATCCCGCCACAGGATAATTCACCCCTCCACTTT. Translation gives CASSIPPQDNSPLHF.

This clonotype has at least ten counts. The CDR3 sequence is CSVVVLGTTNTEAFF. CDR3 coding DNA: TGCAGCGTTGTAGTTTTGGGGACAACGAACACTGAAGCTTTCTTT. The chain employs TRBV29-1 and TRBJ1-1; possibly TRBD1 for D (6 bases). Trimming removed 4 bases from V and 1 base from J, with 16 bases in between. The germline V gene encodes CDR1 SQVTM and CDR2 ANQGSEA. The CDR3 spans 15 residues. Based on the CDR3 plus reference TRBV29-1 and TRBJ1-1, the full variable domain is SAVISQKPSRDICQRGTSLTIQCQVDSQVTMMFWYRQQPGQSLTLIATANQGSEATYESGFVIDKFPISRPNLTFSTLTVSNMSPEDSSIYLCSVVVLGTTNTEAFFGQGTRLTVV.

This clonotype occurred many times. This chain joins TRBV11-2 and TRBJ2-7; D may be TRBD2 (6 bases). Germline V lookup: CDR1 SGHAT, CDR2 FQNNGV. CDR3 length: 17 residues. Trimming pared 4 bases from V and 6 bases from J, leaving 25 bases between. Here the CDR3 reads CASSSGTGGPGGFEQYF. The CDR3 region has the DNA TGTGCCAGCAGCTCCGGTACCGGAGGCCCAGGAGGGTTCGAGCAGTACTTC.

This clonotype was seen at least ten times. The CDR3 loop is CASSRTGGNQPQHF. CDR3 DNA sequence: TGTGCCAGCAGTAGGACAGGGGGAAATCAGCCCCAGCATTTT. This chain connects TRBV12-3 or TRBV12-4 to TRBJ1-5; TRBD1 aligns across 10 bases. The CDR3 consists of 14 residues. V shed 5 bases and J 4 bases; nucleotides not matched to a gene: 2.

This clonotype has ten or more counts. V gene TRBV5-1 combines with J gene TRBJ1-2; TRBD1 aligns across 8 bases. CDR1 is SGHRS, CDR2 YFSETQ, per germline. Unmatched junction bases numbered 10, after V lost 2 bases and J lost 7 bases. The CDR3 sequence is 15 residues long. The CDR3 sequence: CASSLPQGAGGGYTF. Here the CDR3 DNA reads TGCGCCAGCAGCTTACCCCAGGGGGCCGGTGGTGGCTACACCTTC.

This clonotype was detected many times. The CDR3 coding sequence is TGTGCCAGCAGCCCGCCTTGGACAGCGAGTAATGAAAAACTGTTTTTT. Amino acids: CASSPPWTASNEKLFF. This chain uses TRBV7-9 with TRBJ1-4; D might be TRBD1 (6 bases). Per germline, CDR1 SEHNR and CDR2 FQNEAQ (reference sequence). The CDR3 extends over 16 amino acids. Trimming cost V 5 bases and J 4 bases, with 17 bases left between them.

This sequence joins TRBV19 and TRBJ2-4; D might be TRBD2 (6 bases). Trimming cost V 4 bases and J 3 bases, with 25 bases left between them. Germline CDR1 is LNHDA and CDR2 is SQIVND (reference sequence). The CDR3 spans 19 residues. The CDR3 bases are TGTGCCAGTAGTAAATGGTCCCGGGTAGGAGGCGGGGACAAAAACATTCAGTACTTC. Amino acids: CASSKWSRVGGGDKNIQYF.